The present T cell receptor (beta chain) was sequenced within a study of blood T cell repertoires in COVID-19. On the study more broadly: The United States, Italy and Spain provided the acute and convalescent COVID-19 samples. PBMCs, B-cell-depleted T cells, or T cells provided the cDNA or gDNA that made up the material.

Original processing notes: Nucleated cell counts were estimated from reference gene primer amplification. TCRdb's copy holds only in-frame clones and misses some; the assay was immunoSEQ multiplex PCR. For V, J and clone size, that table is used; D and trimming come from the DNA. The sample yields around 290,000 clones, roughly 90% seen once. V was pared by 3 bases and J by 3 bases, with 7 bases of the junction left unmatched. The CDR3 length is 15 residues. Per the germline V gene, CDR1 is SGHRS and CDR2 is YFSETQ. V gene TRBV5-1 combines with J gene TRBJ2-7; 9 bases map to TRBD1. The receptor was derived from a man aged 35-49 years with acute or convalescent COVID-19. Sequenced input: peripheral blood. CDR3 sequence: CASSSSGTGIYEQYF. The CDR3, as DNA: TGCGCCAGCAGCTCGTCCGGGACAGGGATCTACGAGCAGTACTTC.